This is a list of T cell receptor beta chains from one sample in a study of cytomegalovirus exposure and HLA in healthy donors. Assay used: immunoSEQ multiplex PCR; TCRdb lists only in-frame clones, some missing. The data hold about 74,000 clones, with 85% to 95% observed a single time. Sequencing input: PBMCs. These receptors originate from a woman younger than 30 in good health and CMV-seropositive. CDR3s leave out the opening cysteine and the closing phenylalanine or tryptophan. The order of the fields is V gene, clone size, J gene, CDR3 length, CDR3 protein. Where a row states a size, it is once, few, many or the class of an expanded clone; other rows omit it.

TRBV6-1	NA	TRBJ2-2	12	ASSAQGGTGELF
TRBV5-6	once	TRBJ1-1	12	ASSLSGGATEAF
TRBV5-1	NA	TRBJ1-3	13	ASSPRDTSGNTIY
TRBV7-9	NA	TRBJ1-1	12	ASSRVTGTAEAF
TRBV29-1	NA	TRBJ2-3	14	SVGRRQGIRADTQY
TRBV4-2	NA	TRBJ1-1	11	ASSQVLNTEAF
TRBV11-3	NA	TRBJ1-1	12	ASSLVGGNDVAF
TRBV5-8	NA	TRBJ1-5	12	ASSPPDWDQPQH
TRBV15	NA	TRBJ2-3	15	ATSRPRLEDNTDTQY
TRBV12-5	NA	TRBJ2-3	13	ASGLGGPGTDTQY
TRBV25-1	NA	TRBJ1-1	14	ASSDEGRVPWGEAF
TRBV5-1	NA	TRBJ2-3	14	ASSPREGSSTDTQY
TRBV13	NA	TRBJ1-4	12	ASSHRATNEKLF
TRBV29-1	NA	TRBJ2-3	12	SVERARTGVAQY
TRBV10-2	NA	TRBJ1-4	12	ASSRGGGNEKLF
TRBV25-1	NA	TRBJ2-3	13	ASSGPGVGTDTQY
TRBV11-3	once	TRBJ1-5	11	ASSLYTDQPQH
TRBV6-5	NA	TRBJ2-6	12	ASSEAFGANVLT
TRBV2	NA	TRBJ1-5	15	ASVGRAEGAVFQPQH
TRBV5-6	NA	TRBJ2-5	14	ASSLGGGGKTETQY
TRBV7-6	NA	TRBJ2-1	13	ASSLGGIPYNEQF
TRBV20-1	NA	TRBJ2-1	9	SARDEGTPF
TRBV5-1	NA	TRBJ2-7	12	ASSLSTGTYEQY
TRBV6-4	NA	TRBJ2-7	13	ASSDGDRGKDEQY
TRBV19	NA	TRBJ2-3	15	ASSNNPQTSGADTQY
TRBV18	NA	TRBJ2-5	13	ASSPFGEQQETQY
TRBV27	NA	TRBJ2-1	13	ASSPRVAAYNEQF
TRBV27	NA	TRBJ1-1	11	ASSSTTGTEAF
TRBV2	NA	TRBJ2-7	13	ASSVARGRIYEQY
TRBV5-1	NA	TRBJ1-4	13	ASSLADQRSEKLF
TRBV25-1	NA	TRBJ2-5	13	ASSELREGGETQY
TRBV29-1	once	TRBJ2-4	10	SVESSGNIQY
TRBV21-1	NA	TRBJ2-7	20	ARTNPFAKPKPGLRGLNEQY
TRBV7-3	NA	TRBJ2-5	12	ASSLDRGQETQY
TRBV7-8	few	TRBJ2-3	14	ASSLETGTLPDTQY
TRBV6-1	NA	NA	12	ASIPSGGPYEQY
TRBV18	NA	TRBJ2-1	14	ASSPVGRDSYNEQF
TRBV18	NA	TRBJ1-2	13	ASSPLTGGNYGYT
TRBV30	NA	TRBJ2-3	12	AWNAGGPSDTQY
TRBV4-1	once	TRBJ1-1	13	ASSQGDREVTEAF
TRBV4-2	NA	TRBJ2-5	16	ASSQSAGTSGSQETQY
TRBV2	NA	TRBJ2-1	14	ASSEGGREAYNEQF
TRBV7-9	NA	TRBJ2-7	17	ASSLALGLASGNPYEQY
TRBV18	NA	TRBJ1-1	14	ASSPRQVDTGAEAF
TRBV5-8	once	TRBJ2-3	12	ASSYQGMGDTQY